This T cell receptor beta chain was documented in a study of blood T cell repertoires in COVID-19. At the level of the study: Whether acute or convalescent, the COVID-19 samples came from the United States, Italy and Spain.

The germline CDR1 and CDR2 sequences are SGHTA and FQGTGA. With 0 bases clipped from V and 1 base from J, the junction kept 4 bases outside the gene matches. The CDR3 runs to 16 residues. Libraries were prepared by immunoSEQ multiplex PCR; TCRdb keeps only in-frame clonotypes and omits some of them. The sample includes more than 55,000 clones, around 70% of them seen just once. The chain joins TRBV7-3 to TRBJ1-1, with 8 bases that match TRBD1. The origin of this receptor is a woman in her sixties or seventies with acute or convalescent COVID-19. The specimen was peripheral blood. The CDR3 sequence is CASSLTTGGRNTEAFF. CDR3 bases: TGTGCCAGCAGCTTAACTACAGGGGGTAGGAACACTGAAGCTTTCTTT.